The TCR beta chain under discussion was sequenced for a study of T-cell reconstitution after alpha-beta-depleted transplantation in children. The length of the CDR3 is 16 residues. With V trimmed by 5 bases and J by 7 bases, 9 bases remained unmatched. Using unique molecular identifiers, the investigators prepared the TCRbeta library. TCRdb used MiXCR to reprocess the PCR reads, holding one entry per CDR3 protein. The sample lists roughly 400,000 distinct CDR3 sequences; roughly 20% were seen once. The table lists this clonotype with a few counts. The V call is TRBV12-3 or TRBV12-4, the J call TRBJ2-1; the match to TRBD2 covers 12 bases. This clonotype was obtained from a human donor who donated a stem cell graft to a child with acute myeloid leukemia. The sample was PBMCs from the stem cell graft donor, taken from the stem cell graft. CDR3 residues: CASSPRTSGILNEQFF. Written as DNA, the CDR3 is TGTGCCAGCAGTCCTCGGACTAGCGGGATATTGAATGAGCAGTTCTTC.